The clone carrying this TCR beta chain was seen only a few times. This entry comes from a study of blood T cell repertoires in COVID-19. Clones were sequenced by immunoSEQ multiplex PCR, and TCRdb holds only the in-frame ones, with some missing. The sample shows 150,000 to 200,000 clones, roughly 82% of them seen only once. Trimming cost V 4 bases and J 16 bases; bases outside gene matches: 16. The CDR3 consists of 15 residues. Germline V gives CDR1 SGHVS, CDR2 FQNEAQ. This sequence was found in a man between 35 and 55 years old who had recovered from COVID-19. Material for sequencing was PBMCs or T cells enriched from blood (not recorded which). This rearrangement joins TRBV7-8 to TRBJ2-1, with 10 bases aligning to TRBD1. CDR3 nucleotides: TGTGCCAGCAGCTCGCCCGGGACAGGGGACCAGGGGGGCTTCTTC. Translated: CASSSPGTGDQGGFF.